This T cell receptor beta chain was found in a study of blood T cells in healthy people across ages. Primed by a sample-barcoded 5' primer and a J-beta primer mix, a second PCR proceeded for 7 to 11 cycles. Each cDNA molecule received a tag from a template-switch adaptor that had 12 random nucleotides. TCRdb reanalysed the 5' RACE reads using MiXCR and keeps one entry per CDR3 protein. The sample contains around 1,500,000 distinct CDR3 sequences, approximately 30% of which appear only once. This clonotype was observed a handful of times. Its antigen remains unknown. General observations from the study: Greater diversity and more naive CD4+ cells were seen in long-lived donors than in aged donors. Unsorted PBMCs ruled out conclusive naive versus antigen-experienced comparison. Roughly linear age-related decline in beta diversity appeared, significant by age approximately 40.

From germline, CDR1 is MDHEN and CDR2 SYDVKM. CDR3 length equals 14 residues. Trimming took 5 bases from V and 8 from J, leaving 16 bases between them. The chain couples TRBV28 to TRBJ2-1; D is perhaps TRBD1 (5 bases). The sequence came from a woman aged 25 to 39 in good health. The specimen was blood. The CDR3: CASSPWSGNDEQFF. For the CDR3, the DNA is TGTGCCAGCAGTCCGTGGTCAGGGAACGATGAGCAGTTCTTC.